This paragraph reports one T cell receptor beta chain. Its target is unknown. In every case, the donor was a healthy Caucasian. This CDR3 is 17 amino acids long. V dropped 11 bases and J dropped 2 bases, with 24 bases sitting between them. This sample was included in a study of identical twins. Through template switching, a universal primer site was introduced, and the cDNA contained unique molecular identifiers. In TCRdb, the 5' RACE reads were re-called with MiXCR into one record per CDR3 protein. Among more than 400,000 distinct CDR3 sequences listed, roughly 15% were seen once. Overall study results and limits: Partly confounded zero-insertion analyses could result from invariant MAIT and iNKT cells. The study drew conclusions from cross-sectional statistical analysis, not from following the same donors.

This sample was also put to use in a study of yellow fever vaccine responses in identical twins.

The sample was CD4+ T cells sorted from blood. This clonotype originated in a woman under 30 in good health. The chain recombines TRBV12-3 or TRBV12-4 with TRBJ2-2, with a weak D call TRBD1 (6 bases). The CDR3 is CAFSKILGGRNTGELFF. DNA for the CDR3: TGTGCCTTCAGTAAAATTCTAGGGGGAAGAAACACCGGGGAGCTGTTTTTT.